This T cell receptor (beta chain) came from a study of OX40 agonist ivuxolimab in advanced cancers. Across the study: It was ivuxolimab, an agonistic anti-OX40 (CD134) antibody, that patients were treated with. Study observations and caveats: The expanded peripheral T cells' antigen specificity was not determined.

Using immunoSEQ multiplex PCR, the repertoire was profiled, and TCRdb retains in-frame clones only, with some absent. The sample includes approximately 70,000 clones, roughly four fifths seen only once; the top ten take around 1.7%. The CDR3 runs 15 residues. Trimming took 7 bases from V and 2 from J, leaving 15 bases between them. Per the germline V gene, CDR1 is SGHRS and CDR2 is YFSETQ. For this clone: The antigen is not known.

Autoimmune disease history or systemic immunosuppression barred patients. J is TRBJ2-2 and V is TRBV5-1; D is unresolved. This TCR came from an adult with an advanced solid tumor such as melanoma, head and neck, liver or kidney cancer. The specimen was CD4+ or CD8+ T cells sorted from blood, collected in a trial of the OX40 agonist ivuxolimab. CDR3 protein: CASSYLGQNTGELFF. For the CDR3, the DNA is TGCGCCAGCTCTTATCTTGGGCAAAACACCGGGGAGCTGTTTTTT.